This is a list of T cell receptor beta chains from one sample in a study of OX40 agonist ivuxolimab in advanced cancers. Here immunoSEQ multiplex PCR was the method, and the copy in TCRdb shows in-frame clones only, minus some. The data hold 28,000 or so clones, with roughly 85% observed a single time. The sample consisted of CD4+ or CD8+ T cells sorted from blood, taken in a trial of the OX40 agonist ivuxolimab. The source of these receptors is an adult with an advanced solid tumor such as melanoma, head and neck, liver or kidney cancer. CDR3s include the opening cysteine and the closing phenylalanine or tryptophan. D genes are given only for firm matches. Only part of the rows carry a size: once, few, many, or a class if the clone is expanded.

clone size	J gene	D gene	V gene	CDR3 DNA	CDR3 protein
NA	TRBJ2-1	NA	TRBV9	TGTGCCAGCGGGGGGGGCCGCAATGAGCAGTTCTTC	CASGGGRNEQFF
once	TRBJ1-6	NA	TRBV5-6	TGTGCCAGCAGCCGGTTCACAGAGGGGAATTCACCCCTCCACTTT	CASSRFTEGNSPLHF
NA	TRBJ2-3	TRBD1	TRBV2	TGTGCCAGCAGGGGGACAGTTTTTTACACAGATACGCAGTATTTT	CASRGTVFYTDTQYF
NA	TRBJ1-1	NA	TRBV6-5	TGTGCCAGCAGTTACTCACAGGGGAACACTGAAGCTTTCTTT	CASSYSQGNTEAFF
NA	TRBJ2-6	NA	TRBV2	TGTGCCAGCAGTGGGGATCTAACAGGTAACCGGAACTCTGGGGCCAACGTCCTGACTTTC	CASSGDLTGNRNSGANVLTF
NA	TRBJ2-1	NA	TRBV7-2	TGTGCCAGCTCCGAGGGCTCTCGCTCCTACAATGAGCAGTTCTTC	CASSEGSRSYNEQFF
few	TRBJ2-7	NA	TRBV7-9	TGTGCCAGCAGCTTAGCGGGGGGTTACTACGAGCAGTACTTC	CASSLAGGYYEQYF
NA	TRBJ2-5	NA	TRBV9	TGTGCCAGCAGCGGCCAGGGACTCCCCCAAGAGACCCAGTACTTC	CASSGQGLPQETQYF
NA	TRBJ1-1	NA	TRBV27	TGTGCCAGCAGTTTAAGGACAGCCCTGGGGAACACTGAAGCTTTCTTT	CASSLRTALGNTEAFF
NA	TRBJ1-2	NA	TRBV6-6	TGTGCCAGCACTCTTCCCGTGTTCGGGGATATGGGCTACACCTTC	CASTLPVFGDMGYTF
NA	TRBJ1-4	NA	TRBV19	TGTGCCAGTAGTATGGGGGACTGGGAAGAAAAACTGTTTTTT	CASSMGDWEEKLFF
NA	TRBJ1-2	NA	TRBV9	TGTGCCAGCACCCCGGGGGACACCGACTATGGCTACACCTTC	CASTPGDTDYGYTF
NA	TRBJ2-7	TRBD1	TRBV27	TGTGCCAGCAGTGGACAGGAGAGCTCCTACGAGCAGTACTTC	CASSGQESSYEQYF
medium-sized	TRBJ1-1	TRBD1	TRBV30	TGTGCCTGGAGTCCGGGACAGGGGGTGACTGAAGCTTTCTTT	CAWSPGQGVTEAFF
NA	TRBJ1-1	TRBD1	TRBV6-1	TGTGCCAGCAGTTTACAGGGGCTCACTGAAGCTTTCTTT	CASSLQGLTEAFF
NA	TRBJ1-2	NA	TRBV4-2	TGTGCCAGCAGCTTGGAGGCCAGGCTAGGCTATGGCTACACCTTC	CASSLEARLGYGYTF
NA	TRBJ1-6	TRBD1	TRBV7-8	TGTGCCAGCAGCTTAGACTATAGTCTACCGGGACAGGAAAGGGGTTCACCCCTCCACTTT	CASSLDYSLPGQERGSPLHF
NA	TRBJ1-1	TRBD1	TRBV4-2	TGTGCCAGCAGCGGCCACGACAGGGGGGAATACGCTGAAGCTTTCTTT	CASSGHDRGEYAEAFF
NA	TRBJ2-7	NA	TRBV6-6	TGTGCCAGCAGGGCAAGGAGCTCCTACGAGCAGTACTTC	CASRARSSYEQYF
NA	TRBJ2-3	TRBD2	TRBV7-9	TGTGCCAGTGCTTGGTCGGGGGAGGGCCCAGATACGCAGTATTTT	CASAWSGEGPDTQYF
NA	TRBJ2-1	NA	TRBV13	TGTGCCAGCAGCGAAGCCTTAGGACAGAGCTCCTACAATGAGCAGTTCTTC	CASSEALGQSSYNEQFF
medium-sized	TRBJ1-2	NA	TRBV19	TGTGCCAGTAGTCCCACATCATCACTGCGGGGCTACACCTTC	CASSPTSSLRGYTF